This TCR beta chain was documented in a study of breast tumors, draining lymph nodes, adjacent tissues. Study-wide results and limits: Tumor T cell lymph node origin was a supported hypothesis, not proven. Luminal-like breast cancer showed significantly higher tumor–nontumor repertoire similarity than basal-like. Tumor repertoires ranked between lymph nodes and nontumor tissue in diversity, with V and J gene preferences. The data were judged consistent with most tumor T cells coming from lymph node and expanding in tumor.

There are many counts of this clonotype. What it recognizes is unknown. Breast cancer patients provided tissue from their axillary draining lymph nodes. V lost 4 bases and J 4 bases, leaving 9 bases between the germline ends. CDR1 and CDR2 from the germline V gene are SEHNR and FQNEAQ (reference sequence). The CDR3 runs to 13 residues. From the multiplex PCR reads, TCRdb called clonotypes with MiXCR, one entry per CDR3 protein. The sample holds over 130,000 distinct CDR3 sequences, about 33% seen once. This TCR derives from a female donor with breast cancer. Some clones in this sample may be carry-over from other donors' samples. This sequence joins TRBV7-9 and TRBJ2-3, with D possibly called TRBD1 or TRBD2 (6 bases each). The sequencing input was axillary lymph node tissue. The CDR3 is CASSSRGPDTQYF. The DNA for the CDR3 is TGTGCCAGCAGCTCCCGGGGGCCAGATACGCAGTATTTT. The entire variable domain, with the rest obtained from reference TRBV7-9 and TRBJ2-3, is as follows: DTGVSQNPRHKITKRGQNVTFRCDPISEHNRLYWYRQTLGQGPEFLTYFQNEAQLEKSRLLSDRFSAERPKGSFSTLEIQRTEQGDSAMYLCASSSRGPDTQYFGPGTRLTVL.